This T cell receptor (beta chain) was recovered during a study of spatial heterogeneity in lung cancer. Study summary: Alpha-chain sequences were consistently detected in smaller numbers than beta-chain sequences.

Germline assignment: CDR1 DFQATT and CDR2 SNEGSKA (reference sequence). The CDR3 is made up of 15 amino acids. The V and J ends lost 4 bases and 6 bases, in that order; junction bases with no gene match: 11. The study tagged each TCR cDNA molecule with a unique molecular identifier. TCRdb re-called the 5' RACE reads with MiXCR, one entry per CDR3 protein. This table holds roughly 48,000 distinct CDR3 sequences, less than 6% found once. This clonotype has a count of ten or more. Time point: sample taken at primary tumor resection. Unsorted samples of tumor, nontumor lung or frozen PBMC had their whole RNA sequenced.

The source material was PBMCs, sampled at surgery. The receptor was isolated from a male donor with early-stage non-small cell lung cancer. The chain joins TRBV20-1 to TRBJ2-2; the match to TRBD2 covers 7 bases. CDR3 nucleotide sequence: TGCAGTGCTATGCCCGGGACTATTTTCGCCGGGGAGCTGTTTTTT. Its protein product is CSAMPGTIFAGELFF.